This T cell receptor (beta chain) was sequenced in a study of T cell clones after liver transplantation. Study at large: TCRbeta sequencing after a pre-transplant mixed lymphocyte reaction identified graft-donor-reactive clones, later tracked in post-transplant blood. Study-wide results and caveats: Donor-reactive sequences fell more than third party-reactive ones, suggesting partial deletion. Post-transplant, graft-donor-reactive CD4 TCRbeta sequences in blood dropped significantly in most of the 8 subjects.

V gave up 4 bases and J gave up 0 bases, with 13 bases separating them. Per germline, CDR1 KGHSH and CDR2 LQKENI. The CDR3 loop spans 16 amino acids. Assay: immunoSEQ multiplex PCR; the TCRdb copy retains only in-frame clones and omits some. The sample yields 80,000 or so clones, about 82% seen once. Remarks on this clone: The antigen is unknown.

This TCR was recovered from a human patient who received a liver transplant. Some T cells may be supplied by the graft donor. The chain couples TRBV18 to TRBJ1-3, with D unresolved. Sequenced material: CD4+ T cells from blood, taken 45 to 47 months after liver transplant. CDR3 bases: TGTGCCAGCTCACTACAAAGTTGGGACTCTGGAAACACCATATATTTT. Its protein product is CASSLQSWDSGNTIYF.